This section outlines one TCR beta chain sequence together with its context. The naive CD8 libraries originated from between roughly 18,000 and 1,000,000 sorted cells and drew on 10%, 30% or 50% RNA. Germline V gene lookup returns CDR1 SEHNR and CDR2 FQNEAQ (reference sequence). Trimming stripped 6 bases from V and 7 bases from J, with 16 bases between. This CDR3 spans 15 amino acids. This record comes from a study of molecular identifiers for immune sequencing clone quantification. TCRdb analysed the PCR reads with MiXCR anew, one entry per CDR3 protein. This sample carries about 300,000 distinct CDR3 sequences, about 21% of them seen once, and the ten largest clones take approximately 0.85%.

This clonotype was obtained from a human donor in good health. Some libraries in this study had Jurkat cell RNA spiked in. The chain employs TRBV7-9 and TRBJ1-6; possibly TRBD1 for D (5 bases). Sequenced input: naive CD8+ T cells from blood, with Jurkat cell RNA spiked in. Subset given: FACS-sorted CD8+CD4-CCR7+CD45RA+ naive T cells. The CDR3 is CASRPPTERNSPLHF. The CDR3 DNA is TGTGCCAGCAGGCCCCCGACAGAAAGAAATTCACCCCTCCACTTT. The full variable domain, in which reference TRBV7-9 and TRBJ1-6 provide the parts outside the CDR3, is DTGVSQNPRHKITKRGQNVTFRCDPISEHNRLYWYRQTLGQGPEFLTYFQNEAQLEKSRLLSDRFSAERPKGSFSTLEIQRTEQGDSAMYLCASRPPTERNSPLHFGNGTRLTVT.